Listed below are T cell receptor beta chains from one sample, sequenced in a study of OX40 agonist ivuxolimab in advanced cancers. TCRdb keeps only in-frame clones here, not all; method: immunoSEQ multiplex PCR. Among 78,000 or so clones listed, almost 90% were seen once. Source: CD4+ or CD8+ T cells sorted from blood, taken in a trial of the OX40 agonist ivuxolimab. These receptors were taken from an adult with an advanced solid tumor such as melanoma, head and neck, liver or kidney cancer. CDR3s include the opening cysteine and the closing phenylalanine or tryptophan. A D gene is named only where the DNA matches it firmly. Only part of the rows carry a size: once, few, many, or a class if the clone is expanded.

j_gene	d_gene	abundance	v_gene	CDR3nt	CDR3aa
TRBJ1-1	.	.	TRBV5-1	TGCGCCAGCAGCTTGGGGGGGAACACTGAAGCTTTCTTT	CASSLGGNTEAFF
TRBJ2-2	.	.	TRBV6-4	TGTGCCAGCAGTGACTACACCGGGGAGCTGTTTTTT	CASSDYTGELFF
TRBJ2-2	.	.	TRBV5-1	TGCGCCAGCAGCTCCGGGACGGTGAACACCGGGGAGCTGTTTTTT	CASSSGTVNTGELFF
TRBJ2-2	.	once	TRBV7-3	TGTGCCAGCAGCTTCCAGGGCAGTGCCGGGGAGCTGTTTTTT	CASSFQGSAGELFF
TRBJ2-3	.	.	TRBV11-2	TGTGCCAGCAGCCCACAGGGGGGGTGGAACACAGATACGCAGTATTTT	CASSPQGGWNTDTQYF
TRBJ2-7	TRBD1	.	TRBV5-1	TGCGCCAGCAGCTTGGCCGGGACAGGACCCTACGAGCAGTACTTC	CASSLAGTGPYEQYF
TRBJ2-5	TRBD2	.	TRBV2	TGTGCCAGCAGTGACGGGGGGACGGTGGAAGAGACCCAGTACTTC	CASSDGGTVEETQYF
TRBJ2-3	.	.	TRBV28	TGTGCCAGCGGGCCGGCCCAGCCAGATACGCAGTATTTT	CASGPAQPDTQYF
TRBJ1-3	TRBD1	.	TRBV2	TGTGCGACCAGGGGGAGTGGAAACACCATATATTTT	CATRGSGNTIYF
TRBJ1-1	.	.	TRBV18	TGTGCCAGCTCACCCGTGACCCAAGGACCTTTCTTT	CASSPVTQGPFF